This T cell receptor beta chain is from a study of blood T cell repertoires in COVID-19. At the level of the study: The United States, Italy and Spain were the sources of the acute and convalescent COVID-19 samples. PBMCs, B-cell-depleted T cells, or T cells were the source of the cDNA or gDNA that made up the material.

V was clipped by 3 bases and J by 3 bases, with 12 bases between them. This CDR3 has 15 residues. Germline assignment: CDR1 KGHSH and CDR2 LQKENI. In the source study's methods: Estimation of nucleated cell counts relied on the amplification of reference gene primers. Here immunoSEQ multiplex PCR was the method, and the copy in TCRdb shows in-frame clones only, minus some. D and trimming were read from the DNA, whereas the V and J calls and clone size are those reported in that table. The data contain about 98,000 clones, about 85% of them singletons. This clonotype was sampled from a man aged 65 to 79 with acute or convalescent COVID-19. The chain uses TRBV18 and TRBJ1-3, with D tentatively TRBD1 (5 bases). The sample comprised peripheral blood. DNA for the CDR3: TGTGCCAGCTCACCGCTCTTCCAGGGTGGAAACACCATATATTTT. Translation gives CASSPLFQGGNTIYF.